This TCR beta chain is from a study of T-cell memory formation after mild COVID-19. Study-wide results and limits: Clones that got smaller from day 15 to 85 had even CD4/CD8, while clones growing later tipped toward CD4+.

Concerning this clonotype: Its antigen is as yet unknown. At one end the junction does not follow the germline gene, possibly because of a read error.

This CDR3 contains 16 residues. Looked up from germline, CDR1 is SGHTA and CDR2 is FQGNSA. From the 5' RACE reads, TCRdb called clonotypes with MiXCR, one entry per CDR3 protein. The repertoire holds 450,000 to 700,000 distinct CDR3 sequences, with 18% as singletons. This TCR came from an adult woman who had mild COVID-19 (a few samples of this study predate the infection). Cell type and time point are not known. The chain employs TRBV7-2 and TRBJ2-1, with 8 bases identical to TRBD2. Specimen: PBMCs or a T cell subset sorted from them (not recorded which). In DNA form, the CDR3 reads TGTGCCAGCAGCACGCTCGGTTTCGGGGGGGCGAATGAGCAGTCCTTC. Translated: CASSTLGFGGANEQSF. Together with reference TRBV7-2 and TRBJ2-1, the CDR3 gives the full variable domain: GAGVSQSPSNKVTEKGKDVELRCDPISGHTALYWYRQSLGQGLEFLIYFQGNSAPDKSGLPSDRFSAERTGGSVSTLTIQRTQQEDSAVYLCASSTLGFGGANEQSFGPGTRLTVL.